These 21 T cell receptor beta chains share one sample of origin, sequenced in a study of memory CD8 T cells in hepatitis C reinfection. Profiled with immunoSEQ multiplex PCR; TCRdb holds only in-frame clones, not every one. In the table there are more than 35,000 clones, roughly 90% of which are singletons. Stated time point: peak reinfection, 3 to 8 weeks after reinfection detection. The sorted cells went straight to TCR sequencing with no prior in vitro expansion. Input material: naive CD8+ T cells sorted from blood. These receptors originate from a man aged 18 to 30 with hepatitis C virus infection.

CDR3 residues: CASSSRESVNEKLFF. The CDR3 nucleotides are TGTGCCAGCAGTTCCCGGGAGAGTGTTAATGAAAAACTGTTTTTT. The chain joins TRBV6-5 to TRBJ1-4; D gene uncertain. Germline V lookup: CDR1 MNHEY, CDR2 SVGAGI. This CDR3 contains 15 residues. V lost 4 bases, J lost 4 bases, and 13 bases lay in between.

The chain has TRBV6-5 and TRBJ2-7, with D unclear. The CDR3 has 15 amino acids. V dropped 2 bases and J dropped 2 bases, with 13 bases sitting between them. Germline V gives CDR1 MNHEY, CDR2 SVGAGI. The CDR3 DNA is TGTGCCAGCAGTTACGAACTAACCCCGACCTACGAGCAGTACTTC. Its protein is CASSYELTPTYEQYF.

The chain uses TRBV2 and TRBJ1-4, with a tentative D call TRBD1 (5 bases). V was shortened by 3 bases and J by 1 base, with 6 bases between the two germline ends. CDR3 length: 14 residues. Germline values: CDR1 SNHLY, CDR2 FYNNEI. The CDR3 is CASSDQGTNEKLFF. The CDR3 DNA sequence: TGTGCCAGCAGTGATCAGGGAACTAATGAAAAACTGTTTTTT.

This clone was recorded only once. The genes are TRBV30 and TRBJ1-1; 8 nucleotides align to TRBD1. There are 14 residues in the CDR3. Germline V CDR1 and CDR2: GTSNPN, SVGIG (reference sequence). V dropped 1 base and J dropped 1; count of bases not matched to a gene: 2. CDR3 in amino acids: CAWSAGQGNTEAFF. DNA for the CDR3: TGTGCCTGGAGTGCCGGACAGGGGAACACTGAAGCTTTCTTT.

Only one count was recorded for this clone. The chain joins TRBV4-1 to TRBJ2-1; D is undetermined. CDR3 length: 16 amino acids. Germline V gives CDR1 MGHRA, CDR2 YSYEKL. V shed 0 bases and J shed 0 bases, with 9 bases lying between them. CDR3 DNA sequence: TGCGCCAGCAGCCAAGACAAAACATTCTCCTACAATGAGCAGTTCTTC. Encoded protein: CASSQDKTFSYNEQFF.

The chain has TRBV7-6 and TRBJ2-1, with 10 bases lining up with TRBD2. After removal of 4 bases from V and 1 base from J, the junction contained 4 bases not matched to a gene. Germline CDR1 is SGHVS and CDR2 is FNYEAQ. This CDR3 region has 16 residues. This chain's CDR3 is CASSSVAGGSYNEQFF. The DNA of the CDR3 is TGTGCCAGCAGCTCAGTAGCGGGGGGATCCTACAATGAGCAGTTCTTC.

The chain carries TRBV6-1 and TRBJ2-7; tentative D call: TRBD2 (5 bases). Deletions cut 1 base from V and 3 bases from J, with 10 bases between. The CDR3 consists of 14 residues. The germline V gene has CDR1 MNHNS and CDR2 SASEGT. CDR3 in DNA: TGTGCCAGCAGTGAAGAGGAGGTTCTCTACGAGCAGTACGTC. It is translated as CASSEEEVLYEQYV.

V is TRBV6-5 and J is TRBJ2-3; the match to TRBD2 covers 10 bases. V lost 5 bases and J lost 0; bases outside the gene matches: 2. CDR3 length: 15 residues. The germline V gene encodes CDR1 MNHEY and CDR2 SVGAGI. The CDR3 loop reads CASSSGGASTDTQYF. The CDR3 bases are TGTGCCAGCAGTAGCGGGGGGGCTAGCACAGATACGCAGTATTTT.

V gene TRBV7-9 combines with J gene TRBJ2-7; weak D call: TRBD2 (7 bases). The V end lost 1 base, the J end lost 3 bases, and 10 bases lay between the germline ends. Per the germline V gene, CDR1 is SEHNR and CDR2 is FQNEAQ (reference sequence). CDR3 size: 14 residues. CDR3 nucleotide sequence: TGTGCCAGCAGCTTAGGGGGGGGCTTCTACGAGCAGTACGTC. Translated, it gives CASSLGGGFYEQYV.

The rearrangement joins TRBV11-2 to TRBJ2-5; 8 bases fit TRBD1. The germline V gene encodes CDR1 SGHAT and CDR2 FQNNGV. After removal of 6 bases from V and 4 bases from J, the junction contained 4 bases not matched to a gene. The CDR3 is 13 amino acids. This CDR3 reads CASRGTGGETQYF. The CDR3 region has the DNA TGTGCCAGCAGAGGGACAGGCGGAGAGACCCAGTACTTC.

This clone was counted between two and nine times. The chain links TRBV4-1 to TRBJ2-1; maybe TRBD2 (6 bases). The CDR3 consists of 12 residues. The germline V and J ends were trimmed by 2 bases and 15 bases, with 14 bases remaining between them. The germline CDR1 and CDR2 sequences are MGHRA and YSYEKL. CDR3 amino acids: CASSQTSGVWFF. The CDR3 DNA reads TGCGCCAGCAGCCAAACTTCGGGAGTTTGGTTCTTC.

The chain has TRBV19 and TRBJ2-1, with 10 positions matching TRBD2. There are 17 residues in the CDR3. Losses at the gene ends were 1 base for V and 4 bases for J; bases not matched to a gene: 7. Germline V gene sequence: CDR1 LNHDA, CDR2 SQIVND (reference sequence). This CDR3 reads CASSIGTIAGGYNEQFF. The CDR3 nucleotides are TGTGCCAGTAGTATAGGTACTATAGCGGGAGGTTACAATGAGCAGTTCTTC.

This chain joins TRBV4-1 and TRBJ2-3, with TRBD1 matching 10 bases. The CDR3 extends over 17 amino acids. Germline V gives CDR1 MGHRA, CDR2 YSYEKL. J was trimmed by 1 base and V by 5 bases; bases with no gene match: 9. The chain's CDR3 is CASSGGQGLEGTDTQYF. The CDR3 DNA follows: TGCGCCAGCAGCGGGGGACAGGGGTTGGAAGGCACAGATACGCAGTATTTT.

The J gene is TRBJ1-1, the V gene TRBV6-5; D ambiguous. The CDR3 spans 15 residues. Germline V gene data show CDR1 as MNHEY and CDR2 as SVGAGI. V was trimmed by 0 bases and J by 2 bases, leaving 10 bases between them. CDR3 nucleotide sequence: TGTGCCAGCAGTTACTCGGGCAGGATCAACACTGAAGCTTTCTTT. Protein sequence: CASSYSGRINTEAFF.

The rearrangement joins TRBV19 to TRBJ2-1; D gene ambiguous. CDR1 is LNHDA, CDR2 SQIVND, per germline (reference sequence). CDR3 length equals 14 residues. V was shortened by 5 bases and J by 3 bases, with 11 bases between the two germline ends. The CDR3 protein is CASSVSDFYNEQFF. The DNA for the CDR3 is TGTGCCAGTAGTGTTTCAGACTTCTACAATGAGCAGTTCTTC.

This sequence joins TRBV5-6 and TRBJ2-3; 8 positions match TRBD2. The V gene end was trimmed by 0 bases and the J gene end by 2 bases; junction bases not matched to a gene: 5. This CDR3 has 16 residues. Looked up from germline, CDR1 is SGHDT and CDR2 is YYEEEE. In DNA, the CDR3 is TGTGCCAGCAGCTTGGCTGCGGGGGGATTCACAGATACGCAGTATTTT. As protein: CASSLAAGGFTDTQYF.

The gene calls are TRBV6-5 and TRBJ2-1, with D unresolved. Trimming stripped 8 bases from V and 9 bases from J, with 8 bases between. Looked up from germline, CDR1 is MNHEY and CDR2 is SVGAGI. This CDR3 has 10 amino acids. CDR3 residues: CASGTFEQFF. The CDR3 bases are TGTGCCAGCGGCACATTTGAGCAGTTCTTC.

This clone has only a few counts. J is TRBJ2-7 and V is TRBV10-2, with D perhaps matching TRBD2 (6 bases). V gave up 5 bases and J gave up 4 bases, with 12 bases separating them. The CDR3 sequence is 13 residues long. Germline CDR1 is WSHSY and CDR2 is SAAADI. This CDR3 is CASSPGTYYEQYF. The CDR3 DNA is TGCGCCAGCAGTCCGGGGACTTATTACGAGCAGTACTTC.

This clone was seen more than once but under ten times. The chain joins TRBV15 to TRBJ1-2; 8 bases match TRBD1. Germline V gene data show CDR1 as LNHNV and CDR2 as YYDKDF (reference sequence). Losses at the gene ends were 5 bases for V and 7 bases for J; bases not matched to a gene: 9. The CDR3 covers 14 residues. The CDR3 is CATSEDQGAGGYTF. The CDR3 DNA follows: TGTGCCACCAGCGAGGATCAGGGGGCAGGTGGCTACACCTTC.

The chain combines TRBV10-1 with TRBJ2-3; TRBD2 agrees at 13 bases. Trimming cost V 4 bases and J 5 bases; bases outside gene matches: 6. The germline V gene encodes CDR1 WNHNN and CDR2 SYGVQD (reference sequence). The length of the CDR3 is 16 residues. The CDR3 nucleotides are TGCGCCAGCAGTGGGACTAGCGGGAGCTCGATAGATACGCAGTATTTT. It is translated as CASSGTSGSSIDTQYF.

The rearrangement links TRBV27 to TRBJ2-1, with D maybe TRBD2 (6 bases). V lost 5 bases, J lost 4 bases, and 18 bases lay in between. There are 16 residues in the CDR3. Germline CDR1 MNHEY, CDR2 SMNVEV (reference sequence). CDR3 protein: CASSATGTGAYNEQFF. The CDR3 nucleotides read TGTGCCAGCAGTGCCACCGGGACTGGCGCTTACAATGAGCAGTTCTTC.